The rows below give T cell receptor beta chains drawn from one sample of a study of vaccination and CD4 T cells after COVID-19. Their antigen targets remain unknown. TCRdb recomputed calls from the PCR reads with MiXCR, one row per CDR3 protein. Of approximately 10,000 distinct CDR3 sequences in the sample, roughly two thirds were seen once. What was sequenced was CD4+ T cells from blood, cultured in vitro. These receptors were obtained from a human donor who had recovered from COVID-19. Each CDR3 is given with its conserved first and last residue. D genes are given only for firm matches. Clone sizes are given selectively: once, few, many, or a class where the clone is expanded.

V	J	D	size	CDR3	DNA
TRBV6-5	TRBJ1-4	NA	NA	CASSSLDPGGEKLFF	TGTGCCAGCAGTTCCCTGGACCCAGGCGGGGAAAAACTGTTTTTT
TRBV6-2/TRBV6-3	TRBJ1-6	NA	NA	CASRPGANSPLHF	TGTGCCAGCAGACCCGGGGCAAATTCACCCCTCCACTTT
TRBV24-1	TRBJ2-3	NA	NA	CATSDRTDTQYF	TGTGCCACCAGTGATAGGACAGATACGCAGTATTTT
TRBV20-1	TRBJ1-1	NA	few	CSAPRGKGTEAFF	TGCAGTGCTCCTCGGGGGAAGGGCACTGAAGCTTTCTTT
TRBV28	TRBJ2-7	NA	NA	CASKAAGSFEQYF	TGTGCCAGCAAAGCGGCAGGGTCCTTCGAGCAGTACTTC
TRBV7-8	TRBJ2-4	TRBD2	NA	CASSPRAGVAKNIQYF	TGTGCCAGCAGCCCCCGGGCGGGGGTAGCCAAAAACATTCAGTACTTC
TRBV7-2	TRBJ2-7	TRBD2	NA	CASSLAGSGNYEQYF	TGTGCCAGCAGCTTAGCAGGTAGCGGGAACTACGAGCAGTACTTC
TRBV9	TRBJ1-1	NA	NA	CASTGRQAFF	TGTGCCAGCACCGGTCGCCAAGCTTTCTTT
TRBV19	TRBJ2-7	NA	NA	CASSPTVSSYEQYF	TGTGCCAGTAGTCCGACAGTAAGCTCCTACGAGCAGTACTTC
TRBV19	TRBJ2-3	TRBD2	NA	CASSSGVADTQYF	TGTGCCAGTTCCAGCGGGGTGGCAGATACGCAGTATTTT
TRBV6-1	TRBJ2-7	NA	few	CASSPTNNLQYF	TGTGCCAGCAGCCCGACAAATAATCTGCAGTACTTC
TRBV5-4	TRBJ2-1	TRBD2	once	CASSLEPSGIQSEQFF	TGTGCCAGCAGCTTGGAACCTAGCGGGATACAAAGTGAGCAGTTCTTC
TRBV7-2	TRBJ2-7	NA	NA	CASSLGVVLYEQYF	TGTGCCAGCAGCTTAGGGGTAGTGTTGTACGAGCAGTACTTC
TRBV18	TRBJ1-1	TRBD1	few	CASSSGQGRTEAFF	TGTGCCAGCTCCTCGGGACAGGGCCGCACTGAAGCTTTCTTT
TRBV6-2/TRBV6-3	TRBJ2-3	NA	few	CASRALGPPEDTQYF	TGTGCCAGCAGAGCCCTAGGGCCCCCCGAAGATACGCAGTATTTT
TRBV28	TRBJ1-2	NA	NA	CASSYTTYGYTF	TGTGCCAGCAGTTATACGACCTATGGCTACACCTTC
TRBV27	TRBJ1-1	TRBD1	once	CASSLSWDRIHTEAFF	TGTGCCAGCAGTTTATCGTGGGACAGAATCCACACTGAAGCTTTCTTT
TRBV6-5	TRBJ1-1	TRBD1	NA	CASSYSSAKGAFTEAFF	TGTGCCAGCAGTTACTCCTCGGCGAAGGGGGCATTCACTGAAGCTTTCTTT
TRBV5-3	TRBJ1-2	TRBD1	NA	CASRLDRGYGYTF	TGTGCCAGCAGATTGGACAGGGGCTATGGCTACACCTTC
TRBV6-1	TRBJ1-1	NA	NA	CASDGQSNTEAFF	TGTGCCAGCGACGGGCAGTCGAACACTGAAGCTTTCTTT
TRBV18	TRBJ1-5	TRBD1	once	CASSQTGGGNQPQHF	TGTGCCAGCTCACAAACAGGGGGGGGCAATCAGCCCCAGCATTTT
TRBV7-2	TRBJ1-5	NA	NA	CASSFWVGNQPQHF	TGTGCCAGCAGCTTTTGGGTTGGCAATCAGCCCCAGCATTTT
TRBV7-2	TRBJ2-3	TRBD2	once	CASSLAGLAGVPSTDTQYF	TGTGCCAGCAGCTTAGCGGGTTTAGCGGGAGTCCCTAGCACAGATACGCAGTATTTT
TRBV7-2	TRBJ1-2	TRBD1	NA	CASSPRYRDRGYTF	TGTGCCAGCAGCCCGCGTTACAGGGACAGGGGCTACACCTTC
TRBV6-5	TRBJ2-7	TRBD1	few	CASSYSQGADEQYF	TGTGCCAGCAGTTACAGCCAGGGGGCCGACGAGCAGTACTTC
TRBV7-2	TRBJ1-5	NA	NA	CASSLGAGNQPQHF	TGTGCCAGCAGCTTAGGTGCGGGAAATCAGCCCCAGCATTTT
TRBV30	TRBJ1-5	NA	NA	CAWRKPGAGNQPQHF	TGTGCCTGGAGAAAGCCGGGGGCCGGCAATCAGCCCCAGCATTTT
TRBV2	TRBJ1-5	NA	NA	CASSGTGGNQPQHF	TGTGCCAGCAGTGGGACCGGGGGCAATCAGCCCCAGCATTTT
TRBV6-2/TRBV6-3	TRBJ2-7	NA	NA	CASSLRYEQYF	TGTGCCAGCAGCCTCAGGTACGAGCAGTACTTC
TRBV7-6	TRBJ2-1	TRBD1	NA	CASSLDDRAYYNEQFF	TGTGCCAGCAGCTTAGACGACAGGGCATACTACAATGAGCAGTTCTTC
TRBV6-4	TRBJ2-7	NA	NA	CASSGHRALGSYEQYF	TGTGCCAGCAGTGGGCATCGGGCTCTTGGCTCCTACGAGCAGTACTTC
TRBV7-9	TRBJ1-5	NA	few	CASSFSGNQPQHF	TGTGCCAGCAGCTTTTCCGGCAATCAGCCCCAGCATTTT
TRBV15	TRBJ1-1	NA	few	CATSIGQMNTEAFF	TGTGCCACCAGCATCGGACAGATGAACACTGAAGCTTTCTTT
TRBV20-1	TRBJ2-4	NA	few	CSARNSQEAKNIQYF	TGCAGTGCTAGGAACAGCCAGGAAGCCAAAAACATTCAGTACTTC
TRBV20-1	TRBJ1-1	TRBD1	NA	CSATSTGAATEAFF	TGCAGTGCTACTTCTACAGGGGCTGCCACTGAAGCTTTCTTT
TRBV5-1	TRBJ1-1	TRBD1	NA	CASSLTGTGGRAEAFF	TGCGCCAGCAGCTTGACCGGGACAGGGGGTAGGGCTGAAGCTTTCTTT
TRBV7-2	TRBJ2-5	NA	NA	CASSTSDKAETQYF	TGTGCCAGCAGCACATCGGACAAAGCAGAGACCCAGTACTTC
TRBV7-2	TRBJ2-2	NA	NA	CASSLEATGELFF	TGTGCCAGCAGCTTAGAGGCCACCGGGGAGCTGTTTTTT
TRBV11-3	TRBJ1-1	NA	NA	CASSSRGWGTSNTEAFF	TGTGCCAGCAGCTCAAGGGGTTGGGGGACATCGAACACTGAAGCTTTCTTT
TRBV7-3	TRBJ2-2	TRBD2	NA	CASSWGRGTGELFF	TGTGCCAGCAGCTGGGGGAGGGGTACCGGGGAGCTGTTTTTT
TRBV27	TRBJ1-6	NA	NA	CASSLPEGPLHF	TGTGCCAGCAGTTTACCCGAAGGACCCCTCCACTTT
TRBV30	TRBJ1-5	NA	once	CAWQDSNSNQPQHF	TGTGCCTGGCAAGACTCCAATAGCAATCAGCCCCAGCATTTT
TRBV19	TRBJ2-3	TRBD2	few	CASNSGRITDTQYF	TGTGCCAGTAACAGCGGGAGAATCACAGATACGCAGTATTTT
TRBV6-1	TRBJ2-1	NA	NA	CASSANKPVPYNEQFF	TGTGCCAGCAGTGCCAACAAACCGGTTCCATACAATGAGCAGTTCTTC
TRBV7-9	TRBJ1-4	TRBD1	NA	CASSWTGRNEKLFF	TGTGCCAGCAGCTGGACAGGGCGTAATGAAAAACTGTTTTTT
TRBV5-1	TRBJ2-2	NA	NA	CASSQDPNTGELFF	TGCGCCAGCAGCCAGGACCCGAACACCGGGGAGCTGTTTTTT
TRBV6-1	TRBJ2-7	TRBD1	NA	CASRPGQGYEQYF	TGTGCCAGCAGACCGGGACAGGGCTACGAGCAGTACTTC
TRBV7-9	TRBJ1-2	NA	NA	CASSLVNAGRDLYGYTF	TGTGCCAGCAGCTTAGTCAACGCGGGACGGGACCTCTATGGCTACACCTTC
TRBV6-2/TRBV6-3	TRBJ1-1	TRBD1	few	CASSRERTGETEAFF	TGTGCCAGCAGTCGAGAGAGAACAGGGGAAACTGAAGCTTTCTTT
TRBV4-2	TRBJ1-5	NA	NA	CASSREGSANQPQHF	TGTGCCAGCAGCCGGGAAGGGTCGGCTAATCAGCCCCAGCATTTT
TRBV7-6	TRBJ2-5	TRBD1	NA	CASSSGQGMETQYF	TGTGCCAGCAGCTCCGGACAGGGCATGGAGACCCAGTACTTC
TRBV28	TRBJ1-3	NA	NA	CASSGRVLVGNTIYF	TGTGCCAGCAGTGGCAGGGTTTTAGTCGGAAACACCATATATTTT
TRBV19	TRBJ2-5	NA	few	CASSPRVASQETQYF	TGTGCCAGTAGTCCCCGGGTGGCGTCCCAAGAGACCCAGTACTTC
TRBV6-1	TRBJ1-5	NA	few	CASSEEEGGGNQPQHF	TGTGCCAGCAGTGAAGAGGAAGGAGGGGGCAATCAGCCCCAGCATTTT
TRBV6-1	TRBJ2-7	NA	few	CASAPASSYEQYF	TGTGCCAGCGCACCAGCGAGCTCCTACGAGCAGTACTTC
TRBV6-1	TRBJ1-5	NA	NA	CASSGTVYSNQPQHF	TGTGCCAGCAGTGGGACAGTTTATAGCAATCAGCCCCAGCATTTT
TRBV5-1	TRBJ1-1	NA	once	CASSDPGNTEAFF	TGCGCCAGCTCCGACCCGGGGAACACTGAAGCTTTCTTT